This entry lists 25 T cell receptor beta chains sequenced from one sample in a study of T-cell memory formation after mild COVID-19. Each CDR3 protein gets one entry after TCRdb re-called the 5' RACE reads with MiXCR. Among 350,000 to 500,000 distinct CDR3 sequences listed, about a sixth were seen once. The material sequenced was PBMCs or a T cell subset sorted from them (not recorded which). The source is a man aged 18 to 29 who had mild COVID-19 (a few samples of this study predate the infection). Cell type and time point are not known.

This chain links TRBV29-1 with TRBJ2-4; D gene uncertain. Trimming removed 4 bases from V and 2 bases from J, with 12 bases in between. This CDR3 region has 14 residues. CDR1 is SQVTM, CDR2 ANQGSEA, per germline. CDR3 protein: CSVADGLSKNIQYF. As DNA, the CDR3 is TGCAGCGTTGCAGACGGCCTCTCCAAAAACATTCAGTACTTC.

The CDR3 coding sequence is TGTGCCAGCAGATTCCTTCGGGAAGATGGCGAGCAGTACTTC. This translates into CASRFLREDGEQYF. The chain recombines TRBV6-2 or TRBV6-3 with TRBJ2-7, with D possibly being TRBD2 (5 bases). The CDR3 sequence is 14 residues long. V gave up 6 bases and J gave up 6 bases, with 18 bases separating them. CDR1 and CDR2 from the germline V gene are MNHEY and SVGEGT.

In its sample, this clonotype was seen many times. This chain links TRBV5-1 with TRBJ1-1; D gene unclear. The V gene lost 2 bases and the J gene lost 5 bases, with 13 bases spanning the gap. The CDR3 is made up of 14 amino acids. CDR1 is SGHRS, CDR2 YFSETQ, per germline. The CDR3 is CASSFTGIGTEAFF. The CDR3 DNA sequence: TGCGCCAGCAGCTTCACGGGGATTGGGACTGAAGCTTTCTTT.

This clonotype occurred a few times. This chain connects TRBV24-1 to TRBJ1-4; D gene unclear. V lost 4 bases and J 2 bases, leaving 13 bases between the germline ends. The CDR3 totals 16 residues. Germline V CDR1 and CDR2: KGHDR, SFDVKD. CDR3 sequence (DNA): TGTGCCACCAGTGAACCCAAGATGCGGACTAATGAAAAACTGTTTTTT. It yields the protein CATSEPKMRTNEKLFF.

The V gene is TRBV7-6, the J gene TRBJ1-1; 12 bases match TRBD1. The V and J ends lost 0 bases and 10 bases, in that order; junction bases with no gene match: 30. The germline gives CDR1 SGHVS, CDR2 FNYEAQ. The CDR3 runs 23 residues. This CDR3 is CASSLADPGTGGARDAGQRAAFF. The CDR3 nucleotides read TGTGCCAGCAGCTTAGCGGATCCCGGGACAGGGGGCGCGAGAGATGCTGGGCAGAGGGCAGCTTTCTTT.

This rearrangement joins TRBV7-2 to TRBJ1-2; D remains ambiguous. Deletions cut 4 bases from V and 2 bases from J, with 11 bases between. The CDR3 loop spans 14 amino acids. The germline V gene has CDR1 SGHTA and CDR2 FQGNSA. The DNA for the CDR3 is TGTGCCAGCAGCTCCCCAAGGTTAAACTATGGCTACACCTTC. Protein: CASSSPRLNYGYTF.

This clonotype appeared a few times. The chain couples TRBV4-3 to TRBJ2-2; 7 bases agree with TRBD2. V lost 3 bases, J lost 0 bases, and 13 bases stayed unmatched. The CDR3 is 19 amino acids. Germline CDR1 and CDR2: LGHNA and YSLEER. In DNA, the CDR3 is TGCGCCAGCAGCCAGCCCCCAGGCGGGGGACGGCCGAACACCGGGGAGCTGTTTTTT. Its protein product is CASSQPPGGGRPNTGELFF.

The chain combines TRBV4-3 with TRBJ1-2, with TRBD1 matching over 11 bases. J gave up 4 bases and V 5 bases, and 3 bases lay outside the gene matches. The germline gives CDR1 LGHNA, CDR2 YSLEER. The CDR3 is made up of 14 amino acids. CDR3 protein: CASSWTGGTYGYTF. The CDR3 DNA is TGCGCCAGCAGCTGGACAGGGGGCACCTATGGCTACACCTTC.

This rearrangement joins TRBV4-1 to TRBJ2-1; 9 bases are shared with TRBD2. The germline V gene has CDR1 MGHRA and CDR2 YSYEKL. The CDR3 has 17 residues. The ends lost 0 bases at V and 8 bases at J; junction bases unmatched: 11. The CDR3 DNA reads as TGCGCCAGCAGCCAAGAGGTGTCGCGGGGGGGCCTTTATGAGCAGTTCTTC. This encodes CASSQEVSRGGLYEQFF.

The rearrangement links TRBV4-2 to TRBJ2-3; D gene uncertain. V shed 0 bases and J shed 6 bases, with 13 bases lying between them. The CDR3 extends over 15 amino acids. Germline loops: CDR1 LGHNA, CDR2 YNFKEQ. The CDR3 nucleotides read TGTGCCAGCAGCCAAGATCGTGTTTCGACCGATACGCAGTATTTT. Protein product: CASSQDRVSTDTQYF.

This clonotype has more than one count but fewer than ten. The chain recombines TRBV7-2 with TRBJ1-3; D is undetermined. The CDR3 is 12 amino acids. Looked up from germline, CDR1 is SGHTA and CDR2 is FQGNSA. Deletions cut 6 bases from V and 3 bases from J, with 6 bases between. As DNA, the CDR3 is TGTGCCAGCAGATGGGATGGAAACACCATATATTTT. Encoded protein: CASRWDGNTIYF.

There are many counts of this clonotype. This chain joins TRBV7-2 and TRBJ1-5; D is uncertain. This CDR3 has 13 residues. CDR1 and CDR2 (germline): SGHTA, FQGNSA. With 1 base removed from V and 1 base from J, the gap between germline ends came to 2 bases. CDR3 loop: CASSLESNQPQHF. The CDR3 nucleotides are TGTGCCAGCAGCTTAGAGAGCAATCAGCCCCAGCATTTT.

A few counts support this clonotype. This chain links TRBV12-3 or TRBV12-4 with TRBJ1-1; D call uncertain. The CDR3 contains 15 residues. The V and J ends lost 2 bases and 3 bases respectively, with 13 bases between them. In DNA, the CDR3 is TGTGCCAGCAGTTTACGGCCCCTCGGGGACACTGAAGCTTTCTTT. This gives the protein CASSLRPLGDTEAFF.

The rearrangement joins TRBV12-3 or TRBV12-4 to TRBJ2-5, with 7 bases lining up with TRBD1. This CDR3 region has 15 residues. After removal of 5 bases from V and 5 bases from J, the junction contained 11 bases not matched to a gene. The CDR3 nucleotides are TGTGCCAGCAGTCCCGCCGAAGGGGGCGAGGAGACCCAGTACTTC. Translation gives CASSPAEGGEETQYF.

The CDR3 sequence is CASSYQQATEAFF. The CDR3, as DNA: TGTGCCAGCAGTTATCAACAGGCCACTGAAGCTTTCTTT. The chain is built from TRBV6-2 or TRBV6-3 and TRBJ1-1; possibly TRBD1 for D (5 bases). Trimming shortened V by 3 bases and J by 4 bases, and 9 bases separated the two germline ends. Per germline, CDR1 MNHEY and CDR2 SVGEGT. This CDR3 has 13 residues.

The chain combines TRBV5-5 with TRBJ2-7, with D perhaps TRBD1 (5 bases). The CDR3 is 14 amino acids. Germline lookup yields CDR1 SGHKS and CDR2 YYEKEE (reference sequence). The V and J ends lost 9 bases and 3 bases respectively, with 19 bases between them. CDR3 residues: CATRPGPGIYEQYV. The CDR3 region has the DNA TGTGCCACCCGCCCCGGTCCAGGGATCTACGAGCAGTACGTC.

V is TRBV10-3 and J is TRBJ2-7; 9 bases match TRBD1. The germline CDR1 and CDR2 sequences are ENHRY and SYGVKD. The CDR3 consists of 14 residues. V lost 7 bases and J lost 6; bases outside the gene matches: 10. The DNA of the CDR3 is TGTGCCATCACTGACCGGGACAGGGCCGTCGAGCAGTACTTC. Translation: CAITDRDRAVEQYF.

This clonotype was observed at least ten times. V is TRBV4-1 and J is TRBJ2-3, with unresolved D. Germline values: CDR1 MGHRA, CDR2 YSYEKL. The CDR3 sequence is 16 residues long. Between the trimmed V and J ends, which lost 0 bases and 0 bases, there was a span of 10 bases. CDR3: CASSQEGPPSTDTQYF. The CDR3, as DNA: TGCGCCAGCAGCCAAGAGGGCCCTCCTAGCACAGATACGCAGTATTTT.

This clonotype was observed at least ten times. The chain has TRBV7-2 and TRBJ2-3; 10 nucleotides line up with TRBD2. Germline V CDR1 and CDR2: SGHTA, FQGNSA. Trimming cost V 3 bases and J 10 bases; bases outside gene matches: 4. The CDR3 has 13 residues. The CDR3 reads CASSFLAGAPQYF. The CDR3 DNA follows: TGTGCCAGCAGCTTTCTAGCGGGGGCCCCGCAGTATTTT.

The chain carries TRBV9 and TRBJ2-7; D possibly corresponds to TRBD2 (6 bases). V dropped 4 bases and J dropped 2 bases, with 13 bases sitting between them. This CDR3 comprises 14 residues. Germline CDR1 SGDLS, CDR2 YYNGEE. The DNA for the CDR3 is TGTGCCAGCAGCTGGGAGGCTACCCCCTACGAGCAGTACTTC. Amino acid sequence: CASSWEATPYEQYF.

This clonotype has only a few counts. The J gene is TRBJ2-3, the V gene TRBV6-4; TRBD2 matches 9 bases. Unmatched junction bases numbered 4, after V lost 4 bases and J lost 5 bases. Germline CDR1 reads MRHNA; CDR2 reads SNTAGT. The CDR3 has 14 residues. CDR3 sequence (DNA): TGTGCCAGCAGTGTAACTAGCGGGCTAGATACGCAGTATTTT. This gives the protein CASSVTSGLDTQYF.

The chain carries TRBV10-2 and TRBJ2-1; 7 bases agree with TRBD2. In germline, CDR1 is WSHSY, CDR2 SAAADI. The length of the CDR3 is 13 residues. V shed 8 bases, J shed 3 bases, and the junction held 4 bases outside the gene matches. The CDR3 reads CASASGYYNEQFF. In DNA form, the CDR3 reads TGCGCCAGCGCTAGCGGTTACTACAATGAGCAGTTCTTC.

CDR3: CATRTSTATNEKLFF. CDR3 sequence (DNA): TGTGCCACTCGAACCTCGACAGCAACTAATGAAAAACTGTTTTTT. The gene calls are TRBV10-3 and TRBJ1-4, with D possibly being TRBD1 (5 bases). The germline V gene has CDR1 ENHRY and CDR2 SYGVKD. This CDR3 is 15 amino acids long. V dropped 10 bases and J dropped 0 bases, with 15 bases sitting between them.

This clonotype was detected a few times. This sequence joins TRBV4-1 and TRBJ2-4; D tentatively fits TRBD1 or TRBD2 (5 bases each). The CDR3 runs 17 residues. The germline V gene has CDR1 MGHRA and CDR2 YSYEKL. V lost 1 base and J 2 bases, leaving 15 bases between the germline ends. This CDR3 reads CASSQGAAEGSKNIQYF. The CDR3 DNA follows: TGCGCCAGCAGCCAAGGGGCGGCAGAGGGGTCCAAAAACATTCAGTACTTC.

In this sample, this clonotype turned up a few times. This chain joins TRBV12-3 or TRBV12-4 and TRBJ1-5; TRBD1 is a possible D gene (6 bases). There are 18 residues in the CDR3. V was pared by 5 bases and J by 0 bases, with 20 bases between. The CDR3 spells CASSTSSRTAYSNQPQHF. DNA of the CDR3: TGTGCCAGCAGTACATCCTCAAGGACAGCTTATAGCAATCAGCCCCAGCATTTT.